A selection of T cell receptor beta chains follows, all from one sample in a study of blood T cell repertoires in COVID-19. The protocol was immunoSEQ multiplex PCR, while the TCRdb copy is restricted to in-frame clones and leaves out a portion. The sample has roughly 96,000 clones, 82% seen once; the top ten hold 15% to 20%. Sequencing was carried out using peripheral blood. The receptors shown here come from an elderly man with acute or convalescent COVID-19. The CDR3 runs from the conserved cysteine through the conserved F or W. D genes are given only for firm matches. Only part of the rows carry a size: once, few, many, or a class if the clone is expanded.

d_gene	v_gene	j_gene	abundance	CDR3aa	CDR3nt
-	TRBV5-5	TRBJ2-7	few	CASSTLPGGEQYF	TGTGCCAGCAGCACCTTACCAGGAGGCGAGCAGTACTTC
TRBD2	TRBV7-2	TRBJ2-5	-	CASSPRTSGRRGARQTQYF	TGTGCCAGCAGCCCTAGGACTAGCGGGAGAAGAGGGGCAAGGCAGACCCAGTACTTC
TRBD2	TRBV6-1	TRBJ2-2	-	CASSESGLAGVYTGELFF	TGTGCCAGCAGTGAATCTGGGCTAGCGGGAGTATACACCGGGGAGCTGTTTTTT
-	TRBV9	TRBJ2-1	-	CASSVRAVPVDEQFF	TGTGCCAGCAGCGTCCGAGCGGTCCCCGTGGATGAGCAGTTCTTC
TRBD1	TRBV5-5	TRBJ1-5	-	CASSLFQGAQPQHF	TGTGCCAGCAGCTTGTTCCAGGGGGCTCAGCCCCAGCATTTT
-	TRBV11-2	TRBJ1-1	-	CASSLDRGRSYEAFF	TGTGCCAGCAGCTTAGATCGGGGAAGAAGCTATGAAGCTTTCTTT
-	TRBV5-1	TRBJ1-2	-	CASSYEPSGYTF	TGCGCCAGCAGCTATGAGCCATCTGGCTACACCTTC
-	TRBV6-5	TRBJ1-5	-	CASSTPGRGNQPQHF	TGTGCCAGCAGTACACCAGGGAGGGGCAATCAGCCCCAGCATTTT
TRBD1	TRBV10-1	TRBJ2-5	once	CASSESPTGRETQYF	TGCGCCAGCAGTGAGTCGCCGACAGGGCGAGAGACCCAGTACTTC
TRBD2	TRBV9	TRBJ2-3	-	CASSLSGGAPDTQYF	TGTGCCAGCAGCCTAAGCGGGGGAGCCCCGGATACGCAGTATTTT
TRBD2	TRBV19	TRBJ2-4	-	CASNYGGASGAKNIQYF	TGTGCCAGCAATTACGGGGGGGCCTCGGGGGCCAAAAACATTCAGTACTTC
-	TRBV11-2	TRBJ2-7	-	CASQPGHNSYEQYF	TGTGCCAGCCAACCGGGACATAACTCCTACGAGCAGTACTTC
TRBD2	TRBV6-6	TRBJ2-1	-	CASSYDGTIDEQFF	TGTGCCAGCAGTTACGACGGGACTATTGACGAGCAGTTCTTC
-	TRBV14	TRBJ2-2	-	CASSQFRGASNTGELFF	TGTGCCAGCAGCCAATTCAGGGGGGCTTCGAACACCGGGGAGCTGTTTTTT
-	TRBV7-8	TRBJ1-2	-	CASSLGDSNYGYTF	TGTGCCAGCAGCTTAGGAGACAGCAACTATGGCTACACCTTC
-	TRBV19	TRBJ1-1	-	CASSIGTPNTEAFF	TGTGCCAGTAGTATTGGGACACCGAACACTGAAGCTTTCTTT
-	TRBV19	TRBJ1-5	-	CASKGGPHSNQPQHF	TGTGCCAGCAAGGGGGGGCCCCATAGCAATCAGCCCCAGCATTTT
TRBD1	TRBV5-4	TRBJ2-5	-	CASSRDRAETQYF	TGTGCCAGCAGCCGTGACAGGGCGGAGACCCAGTACTTC
-	TRBV24-1	TRBJ2-5	-	CATSDRRPGETQYF	TGTGCCACCAGTGATCGTAGGCCGGGGGAGACCCAGTACTTC
-	TRBV5-1	TRBJ1-2	-	CASSPGNAGLGYTF	TGCGCCAGCAGCCCAGGAAATGCAGGGCTCGGCTACACCTTC
-	TRBV27	TRBJ2-2	-	CASSLLASGGELFF	TGTGCCAGCAGTTTACTAGCATCGGGCGGGGAGCTGTTTTTT
-	TRBV19	TRBJ1-4	-	CASRGGGEKLFF	TGTGCCAGTAGGGGAGGCGGGGAAAAACTGTTTTTT
-	TRBV4-1	TRBJ1-2	-	CASSPAGQSNYGYTF	TGCGCCAGCAGCCCTGCCGGACAGAGTAACTATGGCTACACCTTC
-	TRBV29-1	TRBJ1-5	-	CSVVSVVGQPQHF	TGCAGCGTTGTCAGCGTGGTAGGTCAGCCCCAGCATTTT
-	TRBV28	TRBJ1-4	-	CASSIPGGVNEKLFF	TGTGCCAGCAGTATCCCGGGGGGGGTTAATGAAAAACTGTTTTTT
-	TRBV24-1	TRBJ1-1	-	CATSDYGEAFF	TGTGCCACCAGTGATTACGGTGAGGCTTTCTTT
-	TRBV2	TRBJ2-7	-	CASSSQRGYEQYF	TGTGCCAGCAGTTCCCAGAGGGGGTACGAGCAGTACTTC
-	TRBV14	TRBJ2-7	-	CASRRNGGRYEQYF	TGTGCCAGCCGACGGAACGGGGGACGCTACGAGCAGTACTTC
TRBD1	TRBV27	TRBJ1-1	-	CASSLLDRESEAFF	TGTGCCAGCAGTTTGTTGGACAGGGAGTCTGAAGCTTTCTTT
-	TRBV10-3	TRBJ1-2	-	CAITYTVNYGYTF	TGTGCCATCACCTACACAGTTAACTATGGCTACACCTTC
TRBD1	TRBV5-1	TRBJ2-2	-	CASSSQGTGELFF	TGCGCCAGCAGCTCACAGGGGACCGGGGAGCTGTTTTTT
TRBD2	TRBV27	TRBJ2-2	-	CASSFRLAGGPGELFF	TGTGCCAGCAGTTTTCGACTAGCGGGAGGGCCCGGGGAGCTGTTTTTT
-	TRBV7-2	TRBJ1-5	-	CASAGDGQPQHF	TGTGCCAGCGCGGGGGATGGCCAGCCCCAGCATTTT
-	TRBV25-1	TRBJ2-7	once	CASSPHLRGEQYF	TGTGCCAGCAGTCCTCACTTGAGGGGGGAGCAGTACTTC